The T cell receptor beta chain described here comes from a study of monozygotic twins with inflammatory bowel disease (dated by TCRdb to between 2019 and 2020). Describing the broader study: A total of approximately 28 monozygotic twin pairs were included in the full study, comprising nine German pairs (four IBD-concordant, five IBD-discordant) and 19 IBD-discordant Danish pairs. Within discordant pairs, disease-associated traits were sought mainly by comparing IBD patients with their genetically identical healthy co-twins. Each individual had, on average, about 151 000 unique TCRalpha sequences and 181 000 unique TCRbeta sequences available for analysis.

From each donor, a 2.5 ml peripheral blood sample was collected into PAXgene tubes and kept at -80 degrees C. Total RNA was isolated from whole blood with the PAXgene blood miRNA kit on an automated QIAcube, without T cell sorting. Peripheral blood from monozygotic twin pairs who were concordant or discordant for inflammatory bowel disease underwent deep TCRalpha and TCRbeta repertoire profiling using unique molecular barcoding. For every twin pair, smoking habits were documented, and each individual was categorised as a current, former or never smoker. Concerning this clonotype itself: It lacks a known antigen.

The library came from 5' RACE. For each TCR library, about 4,000 ng of total RNA was used. For each sample, cDNA synthesis was carried out in eight separate reactions using SMARTScribe reverse transcriptase. During cDNA synthesis, template switching was used to introduce unique molecular identifiers that contained a 6-nucleotide sample barcode. Two nested PCRs of around 16 and 10 cycles amplified the TCRalpha and TCRbeta cDNA, and bead purification followed each PCR. Before amplification, the cDNA was both treated with uracil DNA-glycosylase and purified with the QIAquick PCR purification kit. The second PCR added Illumina TruSeq-compatible adapters along with sample-specific barcodes. TapeStation and Qubit were used to check library quality and concentration, and roughly 4.8 ng of each library went into the pool. Pooled libraries were sequenced on an Illumina HiSeq2500 single-index Rapid Run with 2 x 100 bp reads and custom sequencing primers. In the authors' own workflow: UMI-based consensus assembly with MiGEC version 1.2.6 was used to correct PCR and sequencing errors. V(D)J alignment, clonotype assembly and CDR3 extraction were performed with MiXCR version 2.1.1. Gene usage, clonotype sharing and MAIT/NKT TCR abundance were normalised by analysing the top 1000, 10 000 and 20 000 clonotypes per sample. After downsampling to 27 000 UMIs, diversity was calculated as the inverse Simpson index using the vegan R package. Statistical testing used paired Mann-Whitney U tests on the discordant twin pairs and applied Benjamini-Hochberg correction for multiple testing. TCRdb reanalyzed the reads, keeping one entry per CDR3 protein sequence and omitting DNA. The V and J calls were not made by the authors but by TCRdb's processing. The sample's table covers approximately 400,000 distinct CDR3 sequences. About 2.2% of the sample is in the top ten clones.

Per the germline V gene (reference sequence), SEHNR is the CDR1 and FQNEAQ is the CDR2. The CDR3, cysteine through phenylalanine, is 14 amino acids long. No DNA has been recorded. Beyond this particular receptor, the publication reports: Background noise and inter-individual variability may have been introduced into the repertoires by the differing immunosuppressive treatments among patients. IBD patients shared fewer clonotypes with other individuals than healthy twins did, most markedly in patients showing signs of disease activity. No single strong signal or clonotype linked to IBD turned up in the results, so the idea that one exists was not supported. Concordant and discordant twins showed no difference in repertoire similarity, possibly because of limited statistical power. A decrease in TCRbeta repertoire diversity, as measured by inverse Simpson index, was observed in IBD patients compared with their healthy co-twins. The analysis was unable to tell apart different T cell subtypes.

The chain couples TRBV7-9 to TRBJ2-2; the TCRdb D gene call, TRBD1, has no DNA to confirm it. Sequenced: blood. This receptor was taken from a human donor with ulcerative colitis or Crohn's disease, or a healthy co-twin of an affected twin (not recorded which). CDR3 sequence: CASSSQGSTGELFF.